One and the same sample provided the 31 T cell receptor beta chains below, sequenced in a study of regulatory T cells in long-lasting Graves disease. As for time point: newly diagnosed GD, antithyroid drugs for less than 3 months. PBMC RNA served as the TCR library source. The TCR beta library used iRepertoire HTBI primers with Arm-PCR amplification of CDR3. TCRdb processed the multiplex PCR reads anew with MiXCR; each CDR3 protein has one entry. This table holds hundreds of thousands of distinct CDR3 sequences, 18% found once. The sample here was peripheral blood mononuclear cells (PBMCs), taken at new diagnosis, from a patient treated with antithyroid drugs. Receptors originate from a female donor with Graves disease.

This clonotype was detected many times. V usage is TRBV12-3 or TRBV12-4 and J usage is TRBJ2-3; TRBD2 aligns across 8 bases. The CDR3 has 13 amino acids. V was pared by 5 bases and J by 8 bases, with 6 bases of the junction left unmatched. CDR3 sequence (DNA): TGTGCCAGCAGTACACTAGCGGAAGGTACGCAGTATTTT. Encoded protein: CASSTLAEGTQYF.

This clonotype has a count of ten or more. This rearrangement joins TRBV18 to TRBJ2-1; TRBD2 agrees at 15 bases. In germline, CDR1 is KGHSH, CDR2 LQKENI. The CDR3 sequence is 17 residues long. J was trimmed by 9 bases and V by 3 bases; bases with no gene match: 9. DNA of the CDR3: TGTGCCAGCTCACCGGAGCTCGGACTAGCGGGAGGGACTGAGCAGTTCTTC. Encoded protein: CASSPELGLAGGTEQFF.

This clonotype occurred many times. The genes are TRBV12-3 or TRBV12-4 and TRBJ2-1; 10 bases match TRBD2. The V and J ends lost 1 base and 4 bases, in that order; junction bases with no gene match: 10. This CDR3 region has 18 residues. The chain's CDR3 is CASSLVAGGFRGYNEQFF. DNA for the CDR3: TGTGCCAGCAGTTTAGTAGCGGGAGGTTTTCGAGGTTACAATGAGCAGTTCTTC.

This clonotype was detected only a few times. The chain joins TRBV6-1 to TRBJ2-1; TRBD2 aligns across 10 bases. Germline lookup yields CDR1 MNHNS and CDR2 SASEGT. The CDR3 contains 17 residues. V trimming: 6 bases; J trimming: 2 bases; junction bases outside the gene matches: 10. The DNA for the CDR3 is TGTGCCAGCAGCTCTACCGGACTAGCGGAGACCTACAATGAGCAGTTCTTC. It is translated as CASSSTGLAETYNEQFF.

This clonotype was recorded a few times. Compared with germline, one end of the junction differs, possibly owing to a read error. The DNA of the CDR3 is TGTGCCAGCAGCCAAGTGGGGGACAGGAGGACTAGCGGGAGGGCCTATAATGAGCAGTTCTTC. Its protein product is CASSQVGDRRTSGRAYNEQFF. The gene calls are TRBV4-2 and TRBJ2-1, with 15 nucleotides matching TRBD2. The CDR3 is 21 residues long. The V gene's germline CDR1 is LGHNA and CDR2 YNFKEQ.

This clonotype was seen a single time. The CDR3 is CASSELGESSEQYF. The CDR3 DNA sequence: TGTGCCAGCAGTGAATTGGGGGAAAGTTCCGAGCAGTACTTC. This sequence joins TRBV6-2 or TRBV6-3 and TRBJ2-7; the D gene could be TRBD1 or TRBD2 (5 bases each). In germline, CDR1 is MNHEY, CDR2 SVGEGT. Between the trimmed V and J ends, which lost 5 bases and 6 bases, there was a span of 17 bases. CDR3 size: 14 residues.

This clonotype was observed many times. V and J are TRBV7-3 and TRBJ2-2; 8 bases map to TRBD1. The CDR3 has 15 amino acids. Unmatched junction bases numbered 7, after V lost 5 bases and J lost 5 bases. Germline values: CDR1 SGHTA, CDR2 FQGTGA. DNA for the CDR3: TGTGCCAGCAGCCTGGCAGGGGGCGCAACCGGGGAGCTGTTTTTT. The encoded protein is CASSLAGGATGELFF. Full variable domain (missing parts from reference TRBV7-3 and TRBJ2-2): GAGVSQTPSNKVTEKGKYVELRCDPISGHTALYWYRQSLGQGPEFLIYFQGTGAADDSGLPNDRFFAVRPEGSVSTLKIQRTERGDSAVYLCASSLAGGATGELFFGEGSRLTVL.

In regard to this clonotype: Germline and junction disagree at one end, which may indicate a read error. The chain carries TRBV27 and TRBJ2-1; 7 bases map to TRBD2. The CDR3 covers 11 residues. Germline CDR1 is MNHEY and CDR2 is SMNVEV (reference sequence). The DNA of the CDR3 is TGTGCCGGCAGTCCGGGGGGAGAGCAGTTCTTC. This gives the protein CAGSPGGEQFF.

V and J are TRBV30 and TRBJ1-2; TRBD1 matches at 11 bases. Per germline, CDR1 GTSNPN and CDR2 SVGIG (reference sequence). This CDR3 contains 13 residues. Trimming removed 2 bases from V and 8 bases from J; junction bases left unmatched: 4. The CDR3 loop is CAWSRTGGQGYTF. In DNA, the CDR3 is TGTGCCTGGAGTCGGACAGGGGGCCAGGGCTACACCTTC.

This clonotype has more than one count but fewer than ten. The J gene is TRBJ2-2, the V gene TRBV11-3; 9 bases are shared with TRBD1. Unmatched junction bases numbered 4, after V lost 7 bases and J lost 4 bases. Germline loops: CDR1 SGHNT, CDR2 YENEEA. This CDR3 spans 14 amino acids. The CDR3 spells CASKTGGGTGELFF. In DNA, the CDR3 is TGTGCCAGCAAGACAGGGGGGGGCACCGGGGAGCTGTTTTTT.

This clonotype was seen repeatedly, ten times or more. V is TRBV30 and J is TRBJ2-7; 8 nucleotides align to TRBD1. Germline V gives CDR1 GTSNPN, CDR2 SVGIG (reference sequence). This CDR3 region has 13 residues. Trimming cost V 2 bases and J 4 bases; bases outside gene matches: 4. This CDR3 is CAWSIWTGYEQYF. In DNA, the CDR3 is TGTGCCTGGAGTATCTGGACAGGGTACGAGCAGTACTTC.

This clonotype has a count of ten or more. CDR3 nucleotides: TGTGCCAGCCCGGGGGGCGGGAAGACCCAGTACTTC. Its translation: CASPGGGKTQYF. The chain combines TRBV28 with TRBJ2-5; D possibly corresponds to TRBD2 (7 bases). This CDR3 contains 12 residues. Germline V gives CDR1 MDHEN, CDR2 SYDVKM. V lost 8 bases, J lost 6 bases, and 13 bases lay in between.

This clonotype was detected many times. The chain has TRBV5-5 and TRBJ2-7; 9 bases match TRBD2. Unmatched junction bases numbered 3, after V lost 2 bases and J lost 3 bases. The CDR3 consists of 14 residues. CDR1 and CDR2 from the germline V gene are SGHKS and YYEKEE (reference sequence). The CDR3 nucleotides read TGTGCCAGCAGCTTCTCTAGCGGGAACTACGAGCAGTACTTC. Amino acids: CASSFSSGNYEQYF.

This clonotype was seen a handful of times. The rearrangement links TRBV6-1 to TRBJ2-7, with D perhaps matching TRBD1 (5 bases). The CDR3 extends over 13 amino acids. Germline CDR1 reads MNHNS; CDR2 reads SASEGT. The ends were cut back, 6 bases at V and 1 base at J, with 10 bases in the middle. The CDR3 protein is CASSETDSYEQYF. DNA of the CDR3: TGTGCCAGCAGCGAGACAGATTCCTACGAGCAGTACTTC.

The chain carries TRBV30 and TRBJ1-1; tentative D call: TRBD1 (6 bases). CDR3 length equals 13 residues. Germline V CDR1 and CDR2: GTSNPN, SVGIG (reference sequence). Trimming took 1 base from V and 3 from J, leaving 9 bases between them. CDR3 sequence reads: CAWSGTDYTEAFF. CDR3 nucleotide sequence: TGTGCCTGGAGTGGGACAGATTACACTGAAGCTTTCTTT.

This clonotype was counted at least ten times. The J gene is TRBJ1-6, the V gene TRBV27; D ambiguous. Germline-derived CDR1 and CDR2 are MNHEY and SMNVEV (reference sequence). CDR3 length: 13 amino acids. Trimming stripped 0 bases from V and 9 bases from J, with 6 bases between. The CDR3 DNA follows: TGTGCCAGCAGTTTATCCTTGGGTTCACCCCTCCACTTT. It yields the protein CASSLSLGSPLHF.

This sequence joins TRBV7-9 and TRBJ2-3; TRBD1 or TRBD2 may be the D gene (6 bases each). Germline V gives CDR1 SEHNR, CDR2 FQNEAQ (reference sequence). V gave up 5 bases and J gave up 4 bases, with 19 bases separating them. This CDR3 spans 16 amino acids. CDR3 coding DNA: TGTGCCAGCAGCGTGAGGGGGGTGGAGGCGGCAGATACGCAGTATTTT. Protein: CASSVRGVEAADTQYF.

The sample holds many counts of this clonotype. J is TRBJ1-5 and V is TRBV28; D remains ambiguous. The V gene lost 3 bases and the J gene lost 3 bases, with 9 bases spanning the gap. This CDR3 region has 14 residues. The germline CDR1 and CDR2 sequences are MDHEN and SYDVKM. The CDR3: CASSLALNNQPQHF. The CDR3, as DNA: TGTGCCAGCAGTTTGGCACTGAACAATCAGCCCCAGCATTTT.

This chain uses TRBV4-1 with TRBJ2-4; a possible D gene is TRBD2 (6 bases). The CDR3 is 15 amino acids. With 1 base removed from V and 5 bases from J, the gap between germline ends came to 12 bases. Per germline, CDR1 MGHRA and CDR2 YSYEKL. This CDR3 is CASSQVGGPENIQYF. The CDR3 nucleotides are TGCGCCAGCAGCCAAGTGGGAGGCCCCGAAAACATTCAGTACTTC.

V gene TRBV6-1 combines with J gene TRBJ2-1; 14 nucleotides agree with TRBD2. The CDR3 length is 13 residues. With 7 bases clipped from V and 16 bases from J, the junction kept 9 bases outside the gene matches. The germline V gene has CDR1 MNHNS and CDR2 SASEGT. CDR3 coding DNA: TGTGCCAGCAAACCGGGACTAGCGGGAGAGTTTTTCTTC. The encoded protein is CASKPGLAGEFFF.

The gene calls are TRBV7-8 and TRBJ2-2; D is unresolved. Germline CDR1 and CDR2: SGHVS and FQNEAQ. This CDR3 region has 14 residues. V lost 5 bases to trimming and J lost 1 base, with 8 bases between them. The CDR3 here is CASSPWGNTGELFF. The CDR3 region has the DNA TGTGCCAGCAGCCCCTGGGGGAACACCGGGGAGCTGTTTTTT.

A word on this clonotype: A much more abundant neighbour one base away suggests this may be a read error. The chain couples TRBV5-1 to TRBJ1-1, with 7 bases that match TRBD1. From germline, CDR1 is SGHRS and CDR2 YFSETQ. The CDR3 extends over 16 amino acids. The CDR3 protein is CASSLTYGQANNEAFF. The CDR3 bases are TGCGCCAGCAGCCTGACCTACGGACAGGCTAACAATGAAGCTTTCTTT.

In its sample, this clonotype was seen many times. V is TRBV12-3 or TRBV12-4 and J is TRBJ2-3; D tentatively fits TRBD1 or TRBD2 (5 bases each). The V and J ends lost 4 bases and 2 bases respectively, with 13 bases between them. CDR3 size: 15 residues. CDR3 sequence reads: CASSSGAAHTDTQYF. DNA for the CDR3: TGTGCCAGCAGTTCCGGGGCCGCCCACACAGATACGCAGTATTTT.

Ten or more counts support this clonotype. The chain recombines TRBV20-1 with TRBJ2-1; 8 nucleotides match TRBD2. V was pared by 2 bases and J by 0 bases, with 9 bases of the junction left unmatched. This CDR3 contains 17 residues. Germline lookup yields CDR1 DFQATT and CDR2 SNEGSKA (reference sequence). CDR3 in DNA: TGCAGTGCTAGACCCCTTTTGGCGGGAGGCTCCTACAATGAGCAGTTCTTC. This codes for CSARPLLAGGSYNEQFF.

This clonotype was recorded many times. The chain joins TRBV28 to TRBJ1-6; D is uncertain. The V end lost 6 bases, the J end lost 7 bases, and 19 bases lay between the germline ends. Germline V CDR1 and CDR2: MDHEN, SYDVKM. The CDR3 contains 16 residues. This chain's CDR3 is CASSIPGGVQNSPLHF. The CDR3 nucleotides read TGTGCCAGCAGCATCCCCGGCGGGGTGCAGAATTCACCCCTCCACTTT. The entire variable domain, with the rest obtained from reference TRBV28 and TRBJ1-6, is as follows: DVKVTQSSRYLVKRTGEKVFLECVQDMDHENMFWYRQDPGLGLRLIYFSYDVKMKEKGDIPEGYSVSREKKERFSLILESASTNQTSMYLCASSIPGGVQNSPLHFGNGTRLTVT.

This clonotype was counted many times. This sequence joins TRBV19 and TRBJ2-3; D remains unclear. CDR1 and CDR2 from the germline V gene are LNHDA and SQIVND (reference sequence). V dropped 3 bases and J dropped 3 bases, with 13 bases sitting between them. The CDR3 has 15 amino acids. The CDR3 loop reads CASSISQGRTDTQYF. CDR3 nucleotides: TGTGCCAGTAGTATTAGCCAAGGGCGGACAGATACGCAGTATTTT.

This clonotype was recorded many times. The V and J genes are TRBV28 and TRBJ2-1; perhaps D is TRBD1 or TRBD2 (5 bases each). Germline V gene lookup returns CDR1 MDHEN and CDR2 SYDVKM. Trimming took 5 bases from V and 6 from J, leaving 17 bases between them. CDR3 size: 15 residues. CDR3 in amino acids: CASSLVWGGGNEQFF. For the CDR3, the DNA is TGTGCCAGCAGTCTCGTTTGGGGTGGGGGCAATGAGCAGTTCTTC.

As to this clonotype: Here the CDR3 omits its conserved ending phenylalanine or tryptophan, so a read error is the likely source. The DNA is left out, because the CDR3 cannot be placed on it with certainty; the CDR3 is given as TCRdb lists it. J is TRBJ2-1 and V is TRBV5-4. Termini included, the CDR3 measures 8 amino acids. Looked up from germline, CDR1 is SGHNT and CDR2 is YYREEE (reference sequence). The CDR3 reads CASSFVQP.

The sample holds a few counts of this clonotype. The V call is TRBV15, the J call TRBJ2-7; D is unresolved. The CDR3 totals 13 residues. Trimming took 4 bases from V and 2 from J, leaving 9 bases between them. Germline V gene sequence: CDR1 LNHNV, CDR2 YYDKDF (reference sequence). The CDR3: CATSKDGTYEQYF. In nucleotides, the CDR3 is TGTGCCACCAGCAAGGACGGCACCTACGAGCAGTACTTC.

This clonotype was picked up many times. V usage is TRBV13 and J usage is TRBJ1-1, with no clear D. Germline V gives CDR1 PRHDT, CDR2 FYEKMQ (reference sequence). With 8 bases removed from V and 1 base from J, the gap between germline ends came to 11 bases. The length of the CDR3 is 13 residues. As DNA, the CDR3 is TGTGCCAGCGCTTGGAGGGCGAACACTGAAGCTTTCTTT. Its translation: CASAWRANTEAFF.

Many counts were recorded for this clonotype. The rearrangement links TRBV2 to TRBJ2-5; possible D gene TRBD1, 6 bases. Germline assignment: CDR1 SNHLY and CDR2 FYNNEI. V gave up 6 bases and J gave up 3 bases, with 11 bases separating them. This CDR3 contains 13 residues. CDR3 amino acids: CASRDTGKETQYF. The CDR3 nucleotides read TGTGCCAGCAGGGACACAGGGAAAGAGACCCAGTACTTC. The complete variable domain, with remaining parts taken from reference TRBV2 and TRBJ2-5, reads EPEVTQTPSHQVTQMGQEVILRCVPISNHLYFYWYRQILGQKVEFLVSFYNNEISEKSEIFDDQFSVERPDGSNFTLKIRSTKLEDSAMYFCASRDTGKETQYFGPGTRLLVL.